This T cell receptor (beta chain) was sequenced during a study of blood T cell repertoires in COVID-19. Study-wide context: Material from acute and convalescent COVID-19 was sourced from the United States, Italy and Spain.

Source study methods: It was from reference gene primer amplification that nucleated cell counts were estimated. Produced via immunoSEQ multiplex PCR; TCRdb's table is partial and in-frame only. The V and J calls and clone size were taken over from that table, and D and trimming were inferred from the DNA. In the table there are 200,000 to 250,000 clones, 70% to 90% of which are singletons. Germline trimming cut 0 bases from V and 8 bases from J; bases unmatched to any gene: 16. This CDR3 has 18 amino acids. The germline V gene has CDR1 LGHDT and CDR2 YNNKEL (reference sequence). The origin of this receptor is a woman aged 25 to 39 who had recovered from COVID-19. Material for sequencing was peripheral blood. The rearrangement links TRBV3-1 (or the pseudogene TRBV3-2) to TRBJ2-1, with 7 bases fitting TRBD2. The CDR3 protein is CASSQDRRGGGGGHEQFF. DNA for the CDR3: TGTGCCAGCAGCCAAGATAGACGCGGTGGCGGCGGGGGACATGAGCAGTTCTTC.